This TCR beta chain is drawn from a study of CXCR3-negative and CXCR3-positive naive CD8 T cells. The overall study: The dataset comprises approximately 140 million TRB reads in total, with about 1.5 +/- 0.3 million reads per library. Broader study findings: Both naive subsets had comparably high diversity; memory CD8+ cells much lower. More hydrophobic TRB CDR3s were found in CXCR3-positive naive cells than in CXCR3-negative naive cells.

The CDR3 has 13 amino acids. Germline CDR1 SQVTM, CDR2 ANQGSEA. Note on this clonotype: Its specificity is not known.

cDNA libraries for TRB were generated by 5' RACE incorporating UMI labels. TCRdb re-called the 5' RACE reads, yielding one record per CDR3 amino acid sequence without DNA. The sample totals roughly 100,000 distinct CDR3 sequences. The V call is TRBV29-1, the J call TRBJ2-7; the TCRdb call, TRBD1, lacks DNA for checking. This clonotype was sampled from a human donor in good health. Some clones in this sample may be carry-over from other donors' samples. The sequenced sample consisted of naive CXCR3+ CD8+ T cells from blood. The subset: CD45RO-CCR7+CD27+CD95- naive CD8+ T cells expressing CXCR3 (TNR3+). This CDR3 reads CSVVVQGLPEQYF.